Shown below are 24 T cell receptor beta chains from a single sample sequenced in a study of T cell repertoires in cytomegalovirus infection. TCRdb re-derived calls from the reads in MiXCR, one entry per CDR3 protein. Among approximately 1,000,000 distinct CDR3 sequences listed, 31% were seen once. Which antigens these TCRs recognize remains unknown. The input for sequencing was cultured CD8+ T cells from PBMCs, taken from culture after CMV antigen stimulation. The receptor source for this set is a human donor in good health (CMV status not recorded). Some clones in this sample may be carry-over from other donors' samples.

The chain has TRBV7-3 and TRBJ1-2, with D unresolved. V dropped 5 bases and J dropped 7 bases, with 14 bases sitting between them. The CDR3 loop spans 13 amino acids. The germline CDR1 and CDR2 sequences are SGHTA and FQGTGA. CDR3 bases: TGTGCCAGCAGCCCCGAATTTGCTACTGGCTACACCTTC. Translating gives CASSPEFATGYTF.

This chain links TRBV6-5 with TRBJ2-7, with TRBD1 as a possible D gene (6 bases). Trimming removed 0 bases at V and 5 bases at J, with 17 bases between. The CDR3 loop spans 16 amino acids. Germline-derived CDR1 and CDR2 are MNHEY and SVGAGI. This CDR3 reads CASSYSAIQGLNEQYF. Written as DNA, the CDR3 is TGTGCCAGCAGTTACTCGGCGATTCAGGGGCTGAACGAGCAGTACTTC.

J is TRBJ2-2 and V is TRBV19; TRBD1 aligns across 9 bases. Trimming cost V 7 bases and J 4 bases; bases outside gene matches: 10. CDR3 length equals 16 residues. Germline loops: CDR1 LNHDA, CDR2 SQIVND (reference sequence). In DNA form, the CDR3 reads TGTGCCAGTACCGGCCTGGGACAGGGAGGCACCGGGGAGCTGTTTTTT. Protein sequence: CASTGLGQGGTGELFF. Full variable domain (rest looked up from reference TRBV19 and TRBJ2-2): DGGITQSPKYLFRKEGQNVTLSCEQNLNHDAMYWYRQDPGQGLRLIYYSQIVNDFQKGDIAEGYSVSREKKESFPLTVTSAQKNPTAFYLCASTGLGQGGTGELFFGEGSRLTVL.

This chain joins TRBV6-4 and TRBJ2-2; no clear D gene. Germline V gene lookup returns CDR1 MRHNA and CDR2 SNTAGT. Trimming removed 6 bases from V and 4 bases from J, with 12 bases in between. The CDR3 is 14 amino acids. CDR3 sequence: CASRDFSGTGELFF. The DNA for the CDR3 is TGTGCCAGCAGAGATTTTTCGGGCACCGGGGAGCTGTTTTTT.

The chain combines TRBV4-3 with TRBJ1-6; D is unclear. Germline CDR1 reads LGHNA; CDR2 reads YSLEER. The CDR3 totals 13 residues. Trimming removed 0 bases at V and 11 bases at J, with 8 bases between. CDR3 bases: TGCGCCAGCAGCCAAGATATGGTCCCACCCCTCCACTTT. Protein product: CASSQDMVPPLHF.

Details on this clonotype: A much larger clone is a single base away; this may be a read error. This chain joins TRBV7-4 and TRBJ2-7; 14 bases map to TRBD2. The CDR3 runs 17 residues. In germline, CDR1 is SGHVT, CDR2 SQSDAQ. CDR3: CTSSRGLAGGSSYEQYF. CDR3 DNA sequence: TGTACCAGCAGCCGCGGACTAGCGGGGGGTTCGTCCTACGAGCAGTACTTC.

J is TRBJ2-1 and V is TRBV7-9; D gene ambiguous. The length of the CDR3 is 13 residues. The germline gives CDR1 SEHNR, CDR2 FQNEAQ (reference sequence). The V and J ends lost 5 bases and 10 bases respectively, with 15 bases between them. CDR3 in amino acids: CASSPNPVREQFF. The CDR3, as DNA: TGTGCCAGCAGCCCCAACCCGGTCCGCGAGCAGTTCTTC.

This clonotype has a count of ten or more. The chain employs TRBV6-1 and TRBJ2-5, with TRBD2 identical over 10 bases. With 2 bases clipped from V and 5 bases from J, the junction kept 8 bases outside the gene matches. Germline values: CDR1 MNHNS, CDR2 SASEGT. This CDR3 is built from 16 residues. CDR3 sequence reads: CASSEMIAGGRETQYF. CDR3 DNA: TGTGCCAGCAGTGAAATGATAGCGGGGGGTCGGGAGACCCAGTACTTC.

This clonotype was recorded at least ten times. The CDR3 nucleotides are TGTGCCAGCAGCCTAGAATGGGGCAGGGGCTACTACGAGCAGTACTTC. This gives the protein CASSLEWGRGYYEQYF. The genes are TRBV7-9 and TRBJ2-7; TRBD1 is a possible D gene (6 bases). The CDR3 covers 16 residues. V lost 5 bases to trimming and J lost 3 bases, with 20 bases between them. Germline V gives CDR1 SEHNR, CDR2 FQNEAQ (reference sequence).

This clonotype came up many times. The chain combines TRBV7-8 with TRBJ1-2, with D possibly being TRBD1 (5 bases). V lost 5 bases to trimming and J lost 2 bases, with 15 bases between them. This CDR3 has 15 residues. Per germline, CDR1 SGHVS and CDR2 FQNEAQ. In DNA form, the CDR3 reads TGTGCCAGCAGCCCAAGGCGGGACTTGAACTATGGCTACACCTTC. It is translated as CASSPRRDLNYGYTF.

This clonotype appeared many times. The V gene is TRBV7-2, the J gene TRBJ1-2; D gene uncertain. This CDR3 comprises 14 residues. Germline values: CDR1 SGHTA, CDR2 FQGNSA. Trimming removed 4 bases at V and 8 bases at J, with 17 bases between. The CDR3, as DNA: TGTGCCAGCAGCTCCCACCTAACTATGGTGGGCTACACCTTC. It specifies CASSSHLTMVGYTF.

This clonotype was recorded a few times. This chain links TRBV27 with TRBJ2-1, with 9 bases fitting TRBD1. This CDR3 contains 15 residues. After removal of 6 bases from V and 4 bases from J, the junction contained 7 bases not matched to a gene. Germline CDR1 and CDR2: MNHEY and SMNVEV (reference sequence). In nucleotides, the CDR3 is TGTGCCAGCAGCCCCGGGACAGGGATGTACAATGAGCAGTTCTTC. It specifies CASSPGTGMYNEQFF.

This clonotype was observed a handful of times. J is TRBJ1-1 and V is TRBV12-3 or TRBV12-4, with D possibly TRBD1 on 5 matching bases. Trimming took off 6 bases at V and 3 bases at J, with 17 bases between the two ends. The CDR3 totals 15 residues. In DNA form, the CDR3 reads TGTGCCAGCAGCTCCATGGGACGTTGGGACACTGAAGCTTTCTTT. Translated: CASSSMGRWDTEAFF.

There are many counts of this clonotype. The V call is TRBV7-6, the J call TRBJ2-7; D is possibly TRBD1 or TRBD2 (5 bases each). The germline V and J ends were trimmed by 0 bases and 2 bases, with 5 bases remaining between them. The germline gives CDR1 SGHVS, CDR2 FNYEAQ. The length of the CDR3 is 13 residues. This chain's CDR3 is CASSLAGAYEQYF. CDR3 DNA sequence: TGTGCCAGCAGCTTAGCGGGGGCCTACGAGCAGTACTTC.

The V gene is TRBV7-8, the J gene TRBJ1-2; D may be TRBD1 (6 bases). The V end was cut by 5 bases, the J end by 8 bases, with 21 bases between. Germline CDR1 SGHVS, CDR2 FQNEAQ. The length of the CDR3 is 15 residues. The CDR3 protein is CASSLAPQGTRGYTF. CDR3 coding DNA: TGTGCCAGCAGCCTCGCCCCACAGGGTACGCGGGGCTACACCTTC. Complete variable domain (other parts from reference TRBV7-8 and TRBJ1-2): GAGVSQSPRYKVAKRGQDVALRCDPISGHVSLFWYQQALGQGPEFLTYFQNEAQLDKSGLPSDRFFAERPEGSVSTLKIQRTQQEDSAVYLCASSLAPQGTRGYTFGSGTRLTVV.

This clonotype was seen a handful of times. The rearrangement joins TRBV5-4 to TRBJ2-5; 9 bases align to TRBD1. Germline V gene sequence: CDR1 SGHNT, CDR2 YYREEE (reference sequence). Losses at the gene ends were 3 bases for V and 2 bases for J; bases not matched to a gene: 5. The CDR3 has 15 amino acids. As DNA, the CDR3 is TGTGCCAGCAGCTGGGGGACAGGGCTTCAAGAGACCCAGTACTTC. This codes for CASSWGTGLQETQYF.

This clonotype was observed a single time. CDR3: CASSVGDPSATNEKLFF. The CDR3 DNA follows: TGCGCCAGCAGCGTGGGAGACCCAAGTGCAACTAATGAAAAACTGTTTTTT. The V gene is TRBV5-1, the J gene TRBJ1-4; D remains unclear. CDR1 is SGHRS, CDR2 YFSETQ, per germline. This CDR3 spans 17 amino acids. V was pared by 4 bases and J by 0 bases, with 16 bases between. Together with reference TRBV5-1 and TRBJ1-4, the CDR3 gives the full variable domain: KAGVTQTPRYLIKTRGQQVTLSCSPISGHRSVSWYQQTPGQGLQFLFEYFSETQRNKGNFPGRFSGRQFSNSRSEMNVSTLELGDSALYLCASSVGDPSATNEKLFFGSGTQLSVL.

This chain links TRBV27 with TRBJ2-6; 13 bases align to TRBD2. Per the germline V gene, CDR1 is MNHEY and CDR2 is SMNVEV (reference sequence). The length of the CDR3 is 18 residues. J lost 0 bases, V lost 5 bases, and 4 bases had no gene match. The CDR3 sequence: CASSMGLAGLSGANVLTF. The CDR3 DNA follows: TGTGCCAGCAGTATGGGACTAGCGGGGCTCTCTGGGGCCAACGTCCTGACTTTC. Full variable domain (outside the CDR3, taken from reference TRBV27 and TRBJ2-6): EAQVTQNPRYLITVTGKKLTVTCSQNMNHEYMSWYRQDPGLGLRQIYYSMNVEVTDKGDVPEGYKVSRKEKRNFPLILESPSPNQTSLYFCASSMGLAGLSGANVLTFGAGSRLTVL.

The chain is built from TRBV10-3 and TRBJ2-1; the match to TRBD1 covers 12 bases. Per germline, CDR1 ENHRY and CDR2 SYGVKD. The CDR3 has 17 residues. Trimming took 4 bases from V and 3 from J; bases not matched to a gene: 7. CDR3 in DNA: TGTGCCATCAGTGTTAGGGGGACAGGGGGCTTCTACAATGAGCAGTTCTTC. Protein sequence: CAISVRGTGGFYNEQFF.

This clonotype was found once. CDR3 sequence reads: CASTDPGLNTEAFF. Written as DNA, the CDR3 is TGTGCCAGTACCGACCCGGGACTCAACACTGAAGCTTTCTTT. The chain joins TRBV19 to TRBJ1-1, with D possibly TRBD1 on 5 matching bases. The CDR3 covers 14 residues. The V end was cut by 7 bases, the J end by 2 bases, with 14 bases between. In germline, CDR1 is LNHDA, CDR2 SQIVND (reference sequence).

A few counts support this clonotype. J is TRBJ2-5 and V is TRBV2; D is possibly TRBD1 (5 bases). CDR1 and CDR2 (germline): SNHLY, FYNNEI. This CDR3 region has 12 residues. V was cut by 10 bases and J by 0 bases, with 9 bases left in between. CDR3 coding DNA: TGTGCCACGCTGACAGACCAAGAGACCCAGTACTTC. This codes for CATLTDQETQYF.

In its sample, this clonotype was seen many times. The chain joins TRBV7-6 to TRBJ2-7; D is perhaps TRBD1 (5 bases). Germline CDR1 reads SGHVS; CDR2 reads FNYEAQ. V was clipped by 1 base and J by 3 bases, with 13 bases between them. The CDR3 consists of 15 residues. CDR3 in amino acids: CASSLVTAPHYEQYF. The CDR3 bases are TGTGCCAGCAGCTTAGTGACAGCTCCGCACTACGAGCAGTACTTC.

This clonotype was observed many times. This chain links TRBV7-8 with TRBJ2-1; TRBD2 matches 10 bases. Per the germline V gene, CDR1 is SGHVS and CDR2 is FQNEAQ. Trimming removed 2 bases from V and 9 bases from J; junction bases left unmatched: 7. This CDR3 comprises 15 residues. CDR3 in amino acids: CASSLNSGGLPEQFF. The CDR3 region has the DNA TGTGCCAGCAGCTTAAATAGCGGGGGGCTGCCTGAGCAGTTCTTC.

This chain joins TRBV7-8 and TRBJ2-7; TRBD1 might be the D (5 bases). The germline gives CDR1 SGHVS, CDR2 FQNEAQ. Between the trimmed V and J ends, which lost 5 bases and 5 bases, there was a span of 13 bases. CDR3 length: 13 amino acids. In nucleotides, the CDR3 is TGTGCCAGCAGCCTCAGGGTACCTAACGAGCAGTACTTC. It codes for CASSLRVPNEQYF.